This T cell receptor beta chain came from a study of human T cells and chemical hapten exposure. Study at large: Recorded diagnoses among the mostly female patients were alopecia areata, totalis or universalis.

Germline CDR1 is MNHEY and CDR2 is SMNVEV (reference sequence). Trimming pared 4 bases from V and 9 bases from J, leaving 13 bases between. CDR3 length: 13 amino acids. Each CDR3 protein gets one entry after TCRdb re-called the RACE reads with MiXCR. The data hold about 140,000 distinct CDR3 sequences, with 10% to 15% observed a single time. The time point was: patch test 2, 6 weeks after DPC sensitization. The treatment: therapeutic diphenylcyclopropenone sensitization with weekly scalp DPC. Material: whole blood, obtained in connection with sensitization to the hapten diphenylcyclopropenone (DPC). This TCR derives from a woman aged 50 to 60 with alopecia areata. Some clones in this sample may be carry-over from other donors' samples. The chain carries TRBV27 and TRBJ1-5; D remains ambiguous. The CDR3 coding sequence is TGTGCCAGCAGTTCGGGGAACTCCGGGCCCCAGCATTTT. This translates into CASSSGNSGPQHF.